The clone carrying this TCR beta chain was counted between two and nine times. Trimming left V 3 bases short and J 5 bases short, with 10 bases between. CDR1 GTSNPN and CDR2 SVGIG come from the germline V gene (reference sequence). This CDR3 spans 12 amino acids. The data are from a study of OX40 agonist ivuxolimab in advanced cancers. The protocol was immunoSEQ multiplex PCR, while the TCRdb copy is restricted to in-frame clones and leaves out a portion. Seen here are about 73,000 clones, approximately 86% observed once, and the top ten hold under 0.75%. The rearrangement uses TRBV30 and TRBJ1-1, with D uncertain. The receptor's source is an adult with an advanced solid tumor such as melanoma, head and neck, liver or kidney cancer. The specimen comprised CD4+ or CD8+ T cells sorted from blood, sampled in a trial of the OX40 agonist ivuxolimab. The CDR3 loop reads CAWSPGMTEAFF. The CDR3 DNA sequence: TGTGCCTGGAGCCCTGGGATGACTGAAGCTTTCTTT.